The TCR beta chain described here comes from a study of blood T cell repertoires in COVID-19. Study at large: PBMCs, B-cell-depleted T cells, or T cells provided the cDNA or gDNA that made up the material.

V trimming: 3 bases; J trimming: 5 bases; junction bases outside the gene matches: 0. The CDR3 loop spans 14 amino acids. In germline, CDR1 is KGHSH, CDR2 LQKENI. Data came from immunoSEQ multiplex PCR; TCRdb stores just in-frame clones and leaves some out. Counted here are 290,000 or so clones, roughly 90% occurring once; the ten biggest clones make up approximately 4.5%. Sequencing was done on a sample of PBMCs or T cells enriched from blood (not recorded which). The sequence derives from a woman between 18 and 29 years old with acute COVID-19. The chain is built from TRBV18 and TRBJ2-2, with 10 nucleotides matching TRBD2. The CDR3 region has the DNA TGTGCCAGCTCACCGGGACTAGCGACCGGGGAGCTGTTTTTT. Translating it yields CASSPGLATGELFF.